This T cell receptor beta chain was retrieved from a study of siplizumab effects on memory and regulatory T cells. The germline V and J ends were trimmed by 0 bases and 5 bases, with 9 bases remaining between them. Germline values: CDR1 SGHDT, CDR2 YYEEEE. The CDR3 length is 13 residues. As for this clone: Its target is unknown.

Produced via immunoSEQ multiplex PCR; TCRdb's table is partial and in-frame only. The table has 85,000 to 130,000 clones, roughly 93% seen once; the top ten hold roughly 0.64%. The study, taken as a whole, reports: The drug siplizumab significantly decreased the alloreactive sequences that could be traced to unstimulated CD4+ memory cells. Suppression by proliferating Tregs derived from siplizumab cultures was not verified.

This TCR came from a human donor in good health. Sequenced material: Tregs sorted from blood. The rearrangement uses TRBV5-6 and TRBJ2-7; TRBD1 might be the D (5 bases). The CDR3 region has the DNA TGTGCCAGCAGCTTGGTAGGACACAACGAGCAGTACTTC. Translation gives CASSLVGHNEQYF.